Below are 18 T cell receptor beta chains sequenced from a single sample in a study of response to subunit inactivated influenza vaccine. In TCRdb, the RT-PCR reads were re-called with MiXCR into one record per CDR3 protein. This table has some 600,000 distinct CDR3 sequences, roughly 15% appearing once. The sequencing here drew on PBMCs from blood, taken 14 to 15 days before vaccination. The source of these receptors is a man aged 50 to 59 who received an inactivated influenza vaccine.

In this sample, this clonotype turned up many times. The chain has TRBV11-2 and TRBJ2-7, with TRBD2 as a possible D gene (5 bases). Germline CDR1 reads SGHAT; CDR2 reads FQNNGV. This CDR3 region has 13 residues. V was pared by 1 base and J by 9 bases, with 13 bases between. CDR3 nucleotides: TGTGCCAGCAGCTTAGGTTTAGCCGCGGGGCAGTACTTC. Translated: CASSLGLAAGQYF.

This clonotype was observed at least ten times. This chain links TRBV4-3 with TRBJ1-1; D not resolved. CDR1 and CDR2 from the germline V gene are LGHNA and YSLEER. The V and J ends lost 0 bases and 1 base respectively, with 15 bases between them. The CDR3 loop spans 17 amino acids. The CDR3 loop reads CASSQDLGRTRNTEAFF. The CDR3 region has the DNA TGCGCCAGCAGCCAAGACTTGGGGAGGACGAGGAACACTGAAGCTTTCTTT.

This clonotype turned up a few times. The V and J genes are TRBV2 and TRBJ1-2; D is uncertain. V was shortened by 4 bases and J by 6 bases, with 9 bases between the two germline ends. CDR3 length equals 12 residues. The germline CDR1 and CDR2 sequences are SNHLY and FYNNEI. The CDR3 DNA reads as TGTGCCAGCAGTGCATGGGTGGATGGCTACACCTTC. This codes for CASSAWVDGYTF.

A few counts support this clonotype. This chain joins TRBV18 and TRBJ1-1; the match to TRBD1 covers 8 bases. V shed 6 bases, J shed 1 base, and the junction held 7 bases outside the gene matches. This CDR3 region has 15 residues. Germline V gives CDR1 KGHSH, CDR2 LQKENI. CDR3 nucleotides: TGTGCCAGCTCGCCCCAGGGGGCCACGAACACTGAAGCTTTCTTT. As protein: CASSPQGATNTEAFF.

The gene calls are TRBV15 and TRBJ1-3; no clear D. The CDR3 sequence is 14 residues long. Deletions cut 1 base from V and 0 bases from J, with 4 bases between. The germline CDR1 and CDR2 sequences are LNHNV and YYDKDF (reference sequence). This CDR3 is CATSRGVSGNTIYF. The CDR3, as DNA: TGTGCCACCAGCAGAGGTGTCTCTGGAAACACCATATATTTT.

This clonotype was found a few times. This chain joins TRBV7-2 and TRBJ2-3; D perhaps matches TRBD2 (6 bases). Deletions cut 4 bases from V and 5 bases from J, with 10 bases between. The germline CDR1 and CDR2 sequences are SGHTA and FQGNSA. The CDR3 contains 13 residues. For the CDR3, the DNA is TGTGCCAGCAGCTCTCAAGCGGGAGATACGCAGTATTTT. Encoded protein: CASSSQAGDTQYF.

This clonotype is a singleton in its sample. The chain carries TRBV11-2 and TRBJ1-4, with D unresolved. The V end lost 5 bases, the J end lost 8 bases, and 15 bases lay between the germline ends. This CDR3 contains 14 residues. Germline V gene sequence: CDR1 SGHAT, CDR2 FQNNGV. CDR3 protein: CASSETVIGEKLFF. The CDR3, as DNA: TGTGCCAGCAGCGAGACGGTCATTGGCGAAAAACTGTTTTTT.

This clonotype was counted a few times. The gene calls are TRBV27 and TRBJ2-5; D perhaps matches TRBD1 (8 bases). CDR3 length equals 15 residues. Germline-derived CDR1 and CDR2 are MNHEY and SMNVEV (reference sequence). The V gene lost 0 bases and the J gene lost 5 bases, with 13 bases spanning the gap. The DNA of the CDR3 is TGTGCCAGCAGTTTATCACAGGGGGGAGGGGAGACCCAGTACTTC. The encoded protein is CASSLSQGGGETQYF.

The chain is built from TRBV7-2 and TRBJ2-7; D uncertain. This CDR3 is 14 amino acids long. Trimming cost V 2 bases and J 3 bases, with 11 bases left between them. Germline V gene lookup returns CDR1 SGHTA and CDR2 FQGNSA. CDR3 DNA sequence: TGTGCCAGCAGCTTATTCCACAGAAACTACGAGCAGTACTTC. This sequence encodes CASSLFHRNYEQYF.

The CDR3 bases are TGCAGTGCGCGCGGGGGGCCCGGGCCGCAAGAGACCCAGTACTTC. Protein: CSARGGPGPQETQYF. V is TRBV20-1 and J is TRBJ2-5, with 8 positions matching TRBD2. The CDR3 covers 15 residues. The V segment lost 6 bases and the J segment 2 bases; nucleotides outside the gene matches: 11. Germline assignment: CDR1 DFQATT and CDR2 SNEGSKA (reference sequence).

This clonotype appeared a few times. The rearrangement uses TRBV7-2 and TRBJ1-1, with D possibly being TRBD1 (5 bases). Trimming stripped 4 bases from V and 3 bases from J, with 9 bases between. The length of the CDR3 is 13 residues. Germline CDR1 is SGHTA and CDR2 is FQGNSA. CDR3 coding DNA: TGTGCCAGCAGCTCTGCGGGGGACACTGAAGCTTTCTTT. This encodes CASSSAGDTEAFF.

The V call is TRBV6-1, the J call TRBJ2-5; D remains unclear. V lost 1 base to trimming and J lost 7 bases, with 4 bases between them. The length of the CDR3 is 11 residues. CDR1 and CDR2 from the germline V gene are MNHNS and SASEGT. CDR3 sequence: CASSEGWTQYF. DNA for the CDR3: TGTGCCAGCAGTGAAGGATGGACCCAGTACTTC.

This clonotype appeared many times. This chain links TRBV5-1 with TRBJ2-1; 9 bases map to TRBD2. This CDR3 has 15 residues. The junction had 7 bases not matched to a gene; V was cut back by 0 bases and J by 9 bases. The germline V gene encodes CDR1 SGHRS and CDR2 YFSETQ. The CDR3 region is CASSLEGLAGSEQFF. CDR3 in DNA: TGCGCCAGCAGCTTGGAGGGACTAGCCGGGAGTGAGCAGTTCTTC.

The sample holds one count of this clonotype. The CDR3 protein is CSARISGDLFSNQPQHF. The CDR3 region has the DNA TGCAGTGCTAGGATCTCAGGGGACTTATTTAGCAATCAGCCCCAGCATTTT. J is TRBJ1-5 and V is TRBV20-1; TRBD1 might be the D (6 bases). V was shortened by 3 bases and J by 0 bases, with 18 bases between the two germline ends. This CDR3 region has 17 residues. Per germline, CDR1 DFQATT and CDR2 SNEGSKA (reference sequence).

The chain employs TRBV7-9 and TRBJ2-5; 13 nucleotides match TRBD2. Germline CDR1 reads SEHNR; CDR2 reads FQNEAQ (reference sequence). The CDR3 totals 15 residues. The trim removed 5 bases at V and 5 bases at J, leaving 5 bases unmatched. CDR3 sequence: CASSAGTSGVETQYF. DNA for the CDR3: TGTGCCAGCAGCGCGGGGACTAGCGGGGTGGAGACCCAGTACTTC.

This clonotype was detected a few times. The chain couples TRBV7-9 to TRBJ2-7; 10 bases are shared with TRBD1. CDR1 and CDR2 (germline): SEHNR, FQNEAQ (reference sequence). CDR3 size: 14 residues. The junction had 7 bases not matched to a gene; V was cut back by 4 bases and J by 7 bases. The DNA of the CDR3 is TGTGCCAGCAGCTACCCCGGGACAGGGGAAGAGCAGTACTTC. This sequence encodes CASSYPGTGEEQYF.

The CDR3 nucleotides are TGTGCCAGCAGCGTACAGGGGATCGGGGAGACCCAGTACTTC. It encodes CASSVQGIGETQYF. The rearrangement uses TRBV11-1 and TRBJ2-5; 7 nucleotides align to TRBD1. Germline assignment: CDR1 SGHAT and CDR2 FQDESV (reference sequence). J was trimmed by 5 bases and V by 5 bases; bases with no gene match: 8. The CDR3 is made up of 14 amino acids.

This clonotype was observed a handful of times. The genes are TRBV7-9 and TRBJ1-1; TRBD1 matches 8 bases. The V segment lost 5 bases and the J segment 2 bases; nucleotides outside the gene matches: 4. The CDR3 totals 14 residues. Germline V CDR1 and CDR2: SEHNR, FQNEAQ (reference sequence). This chain's CDR3 is CASSAQGGNTEAFF. The CDR3 coding sequence is TGTGCCAGCAGCGCACAGGGGGGAAACACTGAAGCTTTCTTT.